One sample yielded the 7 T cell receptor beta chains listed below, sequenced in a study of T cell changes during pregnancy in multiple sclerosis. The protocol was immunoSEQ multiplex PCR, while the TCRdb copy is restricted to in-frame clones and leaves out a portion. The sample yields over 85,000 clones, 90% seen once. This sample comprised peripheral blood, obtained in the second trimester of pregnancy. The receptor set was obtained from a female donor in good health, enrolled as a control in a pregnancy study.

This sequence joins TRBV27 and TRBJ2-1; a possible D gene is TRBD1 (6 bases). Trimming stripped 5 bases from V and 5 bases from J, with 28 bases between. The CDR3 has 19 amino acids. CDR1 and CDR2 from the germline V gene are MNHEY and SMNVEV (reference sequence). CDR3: CASSPTLQHGQPTDNEQFF. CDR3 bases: TGTGCCAGCAGTCCCACCCTCCAACACGGACAGCCGACCGACAATGAGCAGTTCTTC.

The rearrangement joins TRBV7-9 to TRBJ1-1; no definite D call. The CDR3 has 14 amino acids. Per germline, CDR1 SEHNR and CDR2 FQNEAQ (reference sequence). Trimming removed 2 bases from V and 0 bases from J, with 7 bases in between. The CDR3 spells CASSLSALNTEAFF. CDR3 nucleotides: TGTGCCAGCAGCTTAAGCGCTTTGAACACTGAAGCTTTCTTT.

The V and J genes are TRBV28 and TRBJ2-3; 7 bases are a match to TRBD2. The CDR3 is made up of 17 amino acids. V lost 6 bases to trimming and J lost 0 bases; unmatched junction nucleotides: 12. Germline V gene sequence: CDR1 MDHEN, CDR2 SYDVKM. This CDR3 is CASRNTLGLPSTDTQYF. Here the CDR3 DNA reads TGTGCCAGCAGAAACACACTGGGACTACCAAGCACAGATACGCAGTATTTT.

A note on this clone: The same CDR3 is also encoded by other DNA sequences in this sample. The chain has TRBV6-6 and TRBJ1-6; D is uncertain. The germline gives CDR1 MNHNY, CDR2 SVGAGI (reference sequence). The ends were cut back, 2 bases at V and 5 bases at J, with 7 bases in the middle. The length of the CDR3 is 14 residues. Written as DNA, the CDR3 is TGTGCCAGCAGTTACGGCCGGGATAATTCACCCCTCCACTTT. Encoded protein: CASSYGRDNSPLHF.

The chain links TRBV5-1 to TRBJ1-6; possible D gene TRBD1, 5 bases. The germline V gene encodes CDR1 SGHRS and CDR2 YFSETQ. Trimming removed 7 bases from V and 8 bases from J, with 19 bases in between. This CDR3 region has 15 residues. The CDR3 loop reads CASSPRQGADSPLHF. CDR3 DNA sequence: TGCGCCAGCTCCCCACGCCAAGGGGCGGATTCACCCCTCCACTTT. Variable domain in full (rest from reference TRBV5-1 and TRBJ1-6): KAGVTQTPRYLIKTRGQQVTLSCSPISGHRSVSWYQQTPGQGLQFLFEYFSETQRNKGNFPGRFSGRQFSNSRSEMNVSTLELGDSALYLCASSPRQGADSPLHFGNGTRLTVT.

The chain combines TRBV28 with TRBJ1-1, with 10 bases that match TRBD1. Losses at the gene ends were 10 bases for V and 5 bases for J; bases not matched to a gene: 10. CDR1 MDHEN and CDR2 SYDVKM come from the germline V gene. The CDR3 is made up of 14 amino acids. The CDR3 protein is CATSPGDRGTEAFF. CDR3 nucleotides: TGTGCCACCTCCCCTGGGGACAGGGGAACTGAAGCTTTCTTT.

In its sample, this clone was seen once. CDR3 sequence reads: CASSQFTGNQPQHF. The CDR3 bases are TGCGCCAGCAGCCAATTCACGGGCAATCAGCCCCAGCATTTT. The V gene is TRBV4-1, the J gene TRBJ1-5, with D hard to call. Looked up from germline, CDR1 is MGHRA and CDR2 is YSYEKL. The V end was cut by 2 bases, the J end by 2 bases, with 7 bases between. The CDR3 sequence is 14 residues long.